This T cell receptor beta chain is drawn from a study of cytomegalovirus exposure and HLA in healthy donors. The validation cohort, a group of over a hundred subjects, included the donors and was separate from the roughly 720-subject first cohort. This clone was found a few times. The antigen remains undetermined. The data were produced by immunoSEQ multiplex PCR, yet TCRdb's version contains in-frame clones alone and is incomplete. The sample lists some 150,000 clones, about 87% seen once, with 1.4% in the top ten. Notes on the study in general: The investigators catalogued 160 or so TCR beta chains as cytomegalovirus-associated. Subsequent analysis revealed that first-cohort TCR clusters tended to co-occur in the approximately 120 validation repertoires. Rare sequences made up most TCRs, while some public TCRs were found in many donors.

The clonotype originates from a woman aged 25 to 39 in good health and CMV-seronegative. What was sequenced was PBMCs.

As DNA, the CDR3 is TGTGCCAGCAGCGTACACGAGCGGGGAAGCTCCTACGAGCAGTACTTC. This encodes CASSVHERGSSYEQYF. The chain uses TRBV9 and TRBJ2-7, with 7 bases identical to TRBD2. The V segment lost 1 base and the J segment 0 bases; nucleotides outside the gene matches: 7. The CDR3 covers 16 residues. The germline CDR1 and CDR2 sequences are SGDLS and YYNGEE.